Included here is one T cell receptor beta chain sequence, with context. Antigen: not known. Method: immunoSEQ multiplex PCR; TCRdb's copy keeps in-frame clones and lacks some. Here the sample spans about 100,000 clones, roughly 93% being singletons. These data originate in a study of Tregs in tolerant kidney transplant recipients. Study observations and caveats: Some patients' samples used different primers over time, so nucleotide sequences weren't comparable.

Germline loops: CDR1 SEHNR, CDR2 FQNEAQ (reference sequence). V was trimmed by 3 bases and J by 0 bases, leaving 12 bases between them. This CDR3 contains 16 residues. The material sequenced was CD4+ T cells from blood, taken before the transplant. The clonotype was recovered from a human donor who received a combined kidney and bone marrow transplant. The rearrangement joins TRBV7-9 to TRBJ2-1; D unresolved. The CDR3 protein is CASSFTPKSSYNEQFF. In nucleotides, the CDR3 is TGTGCCAGCAGCTTTACCCCAAAGAGCTCCTACAATGAGCAGTTCTTC. The whole variable domain, remainder taken from reference TRBV7-9 and TRBJ2-1, is DTGVSQNPRHKITKRGQNVTFRCDPISEHNRLYWYRQTLGQGPEFLTYFQNEAQLEKSRLLSDRFSAERPKGSFSTLEIQRTEQGDSAMYLCASSFTPKSSYNEQFFGPGTRLTVL.